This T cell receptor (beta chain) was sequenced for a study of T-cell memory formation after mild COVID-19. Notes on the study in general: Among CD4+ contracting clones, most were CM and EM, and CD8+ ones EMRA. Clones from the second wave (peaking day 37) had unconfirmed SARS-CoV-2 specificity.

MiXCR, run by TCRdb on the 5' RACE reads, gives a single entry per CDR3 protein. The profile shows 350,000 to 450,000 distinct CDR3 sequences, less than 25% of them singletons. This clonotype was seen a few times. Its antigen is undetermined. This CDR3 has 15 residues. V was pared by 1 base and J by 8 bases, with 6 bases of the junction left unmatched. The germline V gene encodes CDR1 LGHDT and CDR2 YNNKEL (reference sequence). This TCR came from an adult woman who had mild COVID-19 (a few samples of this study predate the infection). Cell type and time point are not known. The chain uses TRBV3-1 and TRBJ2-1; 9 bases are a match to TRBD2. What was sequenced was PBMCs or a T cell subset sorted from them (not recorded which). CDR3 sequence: CASSQGGGASYEQFF. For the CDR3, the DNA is TGTGCCAGCAGCCAAGGCGGGGGGGCCTCCTATGAGCAGTTCTTC.